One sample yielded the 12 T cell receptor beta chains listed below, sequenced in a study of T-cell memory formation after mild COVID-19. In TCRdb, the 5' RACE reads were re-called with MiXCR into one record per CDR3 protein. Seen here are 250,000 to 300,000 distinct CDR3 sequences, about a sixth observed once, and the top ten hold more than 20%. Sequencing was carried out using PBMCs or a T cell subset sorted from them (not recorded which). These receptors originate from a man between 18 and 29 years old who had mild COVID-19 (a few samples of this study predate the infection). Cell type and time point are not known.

The CDR3 nucleotides read TGTGCCAGCAGCTTTAACCGCTTAGGATCACCCCTCCACTTT. It is translated as CASSFNRLGSPLHF. The chain recombines TRBV11-2 with TRBJ1-6; no definite D call. The CDR3 contains 14 residues. Germline-derived CDR1 and CDR2 are SGHAT and FQNNGV. V lost 3 bases and J lost 10, with 13 bases in between. The full variable domain, its missing parts supplied by reference TRBV11-2 and TRBJ1-6, is EAGVAQSPRYKIIEKRQSVAFWCNPISGHATLYWYQQILGQGPKLLIQFQNNGVVDDSQLPKDRFSAERLKGVDSTLKIQPAKLEDSAVYLCASSFNRLGSPLHFGNGTRLTVT.

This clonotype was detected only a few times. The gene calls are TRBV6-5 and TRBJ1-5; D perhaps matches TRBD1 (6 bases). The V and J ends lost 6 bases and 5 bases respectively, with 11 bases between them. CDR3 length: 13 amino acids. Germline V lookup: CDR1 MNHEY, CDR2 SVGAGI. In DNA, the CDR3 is TGTGCCAGCAGACCACAGGGTTATCAGCCCCAGCATTTT. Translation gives CASRPQGYQPQHF.

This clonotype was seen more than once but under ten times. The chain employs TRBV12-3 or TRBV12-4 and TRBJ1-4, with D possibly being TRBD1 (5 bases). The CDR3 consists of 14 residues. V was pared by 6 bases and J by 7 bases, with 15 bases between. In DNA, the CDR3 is TGTGCCAGCAGCACCCAGTGGGGGGGTGAAAAACTGTTTTTT. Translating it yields CASSTQWGGEKLFF.

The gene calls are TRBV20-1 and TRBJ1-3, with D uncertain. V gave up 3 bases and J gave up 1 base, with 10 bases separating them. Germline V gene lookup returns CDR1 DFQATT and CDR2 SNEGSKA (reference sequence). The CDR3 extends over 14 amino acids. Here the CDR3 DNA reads TGCAGTGCTAGGCGAGACTTATCTGGAAACACCATATATTTT. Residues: CSARRDLSGNTIYF.

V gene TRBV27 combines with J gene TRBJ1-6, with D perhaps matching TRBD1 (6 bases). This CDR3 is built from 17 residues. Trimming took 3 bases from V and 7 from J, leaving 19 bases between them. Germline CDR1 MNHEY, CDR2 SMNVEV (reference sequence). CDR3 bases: TGTGCCAGCAGTTTTTGGGGGGGCAGGGCGAGAAATTCACCCCTCCACTTT. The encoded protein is CASSFWGGRARNSPLHF.

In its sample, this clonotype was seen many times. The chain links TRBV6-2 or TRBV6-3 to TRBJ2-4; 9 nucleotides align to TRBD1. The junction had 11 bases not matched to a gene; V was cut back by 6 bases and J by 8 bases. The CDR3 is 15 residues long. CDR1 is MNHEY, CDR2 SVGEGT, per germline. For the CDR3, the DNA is TGTGCCAGCAGCCCACCGGGACAGGGTTTGGACATTCAGTACTTC. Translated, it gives CASSPPGQGLDIQYF.

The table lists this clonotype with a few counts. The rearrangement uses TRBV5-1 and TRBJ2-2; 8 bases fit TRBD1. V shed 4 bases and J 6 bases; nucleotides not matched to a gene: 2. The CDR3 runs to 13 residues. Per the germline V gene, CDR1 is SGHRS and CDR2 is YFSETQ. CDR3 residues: CASSAQGAGELFF. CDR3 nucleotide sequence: TGCGCCAGCAGCGCACAGGGGGCCGGGGAGCTGTTTTTT. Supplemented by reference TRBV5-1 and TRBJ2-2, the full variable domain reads KAGVTQTPRYLIKTRGQQVTLSCSPISGHRSVSWYQQTPGQGLQFLFEYFSETQRNKGNFPGRFSGRQFSNSRSEMNVSTLELGDSALYLCASSAQGAGELFFGEGSRLTVL.

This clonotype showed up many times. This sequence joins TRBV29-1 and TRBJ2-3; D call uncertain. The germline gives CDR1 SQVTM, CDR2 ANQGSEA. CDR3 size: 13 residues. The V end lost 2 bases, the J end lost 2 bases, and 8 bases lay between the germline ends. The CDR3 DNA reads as TGCAGCGTTGAAAAGGGCACCACAGATACGCAGTATTTT. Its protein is CSVEKGTTDTQYF.

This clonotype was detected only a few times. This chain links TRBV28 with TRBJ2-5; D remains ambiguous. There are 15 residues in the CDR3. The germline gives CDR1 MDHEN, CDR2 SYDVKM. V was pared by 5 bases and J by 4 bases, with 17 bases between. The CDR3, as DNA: TGTGCCAGCAGTATAACGTTGTCGAAAGGAGAGACCCAGTACTTC. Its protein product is CASSITLSKGETQYF.

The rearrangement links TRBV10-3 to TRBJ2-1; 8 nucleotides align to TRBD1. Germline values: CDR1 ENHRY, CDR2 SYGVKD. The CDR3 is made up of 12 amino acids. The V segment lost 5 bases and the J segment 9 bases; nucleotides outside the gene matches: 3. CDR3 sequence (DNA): TGTGCCATCAGTCCGGGACAGGCTGAGCAGTTCTTC. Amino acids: CAISPGQAEQFF.

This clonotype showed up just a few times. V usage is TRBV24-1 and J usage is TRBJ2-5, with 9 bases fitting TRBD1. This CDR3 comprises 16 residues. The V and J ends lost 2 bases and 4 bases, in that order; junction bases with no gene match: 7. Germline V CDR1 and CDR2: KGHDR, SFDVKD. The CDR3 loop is CATSDSGTGKAETQYF. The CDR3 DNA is TGTGCCACCAGTGATTCCGGGACAGGGAAAGCAGAGACCCAGTACTTC.

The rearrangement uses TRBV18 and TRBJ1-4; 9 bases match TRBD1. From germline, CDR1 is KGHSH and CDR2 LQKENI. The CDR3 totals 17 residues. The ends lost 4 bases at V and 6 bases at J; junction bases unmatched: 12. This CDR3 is CASSLITPGTGYEKLFF. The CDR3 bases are TGTGCCAGCTCACTAATTACCCCCGGGACAGGGTATGAAAAACTGTTTTTT.